The 22 T cell receptor beta chains reported below all come from one sample, sequenced in a study of blood T cell repertoires in COVID-19. Measured with immunoSEQ multiplex PCR; TCRdb has only the in-frame clones, and not every one. The sample shows fewer than 200,000 clones, approximately 89% of them seen only once. Input material: peripheral blood. Receptor source: a woman aged 55-70 years with acute or convalescent COVID-19.

The chain has TRBV2 and TRBJ2-1; D uncertain. The length of the CDR3 is 15 residues. Between the trimmed V and J ends, which lost 7 bases and 2 bases, there was a span of 15 bases. CDR1 is SNHLY, CDR2 FYNNEI, per germline. The CDR3 DNA reads TGTGCCAGCACCCCCGAGGCGGAACCCTACAATGAGCAGTTCTTC. Its translation is CASTPEAEPYNEQFF. The variable domain in full, with the rest retrieved from reference TRBV2 and TRBJ2-1, is EPEVTQTPSHQVTQMGQEVILRCVPISNHLYFYWYRQILGQKVEFLVSFYNNEISEKSEIFDDQFSVERPDGSNFTLKIRSTKLEDSAMYFCASTPEAEPYNEQFFGPGTRLTVL.

This clone was seen a few times. This chain uses TRBV3-1 (or the pseudogene TRBV3-2) with TRBJ1-6; D is possibly TRBD1 (6 bases). Germline V CDR1 and CDR2: LGHDT, YNNKEL (reference sequence). The V end lost 1 base, the J end lost 10 bases, and 14 bases lay between the germline ends. The CDR3 totals 15 residues. For the CDR3, the DNA is TGTGCCAGCAGCCAAGTTGTCAGGGGCGAATCACCCCTCCACTTT. Its translation is CASSQVVRGESPLHF.

The gene calls are TRBV18 and TRBJ2-5, with D possibly being TRBD2 (6 bases). Germline V lookup: CDR1 KGHSH, CDR2 LQKENI. The CDR3 extends over 14 amino acids. V lost 3 bases and J 4 bases, leaving 12 bases between the germline ends. The CDR3 sequence: CASSPVLGGETQYF. For the CDR3, the DNA is TGTGCCAGCTCACCCGTGTTGGGGGGAGAGACCCAGTACTTC.

The rearrangement joins TRBV5-1 to TRBJ1-5, with TRBD1 as a possible D gene (5 bases). The CDR3 has 14 residues. The V and J ends lost 5 bases and 0 bases respectively, with 9 bases between them. Germline CDR1 and CDR2: SGHRS and YFSETQ. The DNA for the CDR3 is TGCGCCAGCAGGGCTGACAGTAGCAATCAGCCCCAGCATTTT. Its translation is CASRADSSNQPQHF. Full variable domain (remainder filled in from reference TRBV5-1 and TRBJ1-5): KAGVTQTPRYLIKTRGQQVTLSCSPISGHRSVSWYQQTPGQGLQFLFEYFSETQRNKGNFPGRFSGRQFSNSRSEMNVSTLELGDSALYLCASRADSSNQPQHFGDGTRLSIL.

The chain joins TRBV18 to TRBJ2-3, with D possibly matching TRBD1 (6 bases). Per germline, CDR1 KGHSH and CDR2 LQKENI. The V and J ends lost 5 bases and 0 bases respectively, with 15 bases between them. CDR3 length equals 16 residues. DNA of the CDR3: TGTGCCAGCTCAGAGAACAGGGTTTCGAGCACAGATACGCAGTATTTT. Its protein product is CASSENRVSSTDTQYF.

J is TRBJ2-7 and V is TRBV21-1; the table's D call, TRBD2, has no DNA check behind it. TRBV21-1 is a pseudogene locus. There are 17 residues in the CDR3. CDR3 residues: CASSDLGCGKGPVEQYF. The CDR3 DNA follows: TGTGCCAGCAGCGACCTTGGTTGCGGGAAGGGCCCGGTAGAGCAGTACTTC.

This clone was detected only a few times. This chain joins TRBV7-9 and TRBJ1-1; D unresolved. CDR3 length equals 13 residues. The germline V and J ends were trimmed by 8 bases and 0 bases, with 10 bases remaining between them. The germline gives CDR1 SEHNR, CDR2 FQNEAQ (reference sequence). The CDR3 loop is CASSSSVNTEAFF. CDR3 DNA: TGTGCCAGCTCCTCCAGTGTGAACACTGAAGCTTTCTTT.

The table lists this clone with a count of one. CDR3 DNA sequence: TGTGCCAGCAGCTTAGGCCTTGGGGCATCTAGCACAGATACGCAGTATTTT. It is translated as CASSLGLGASSTDTQYF. V gene TRBV11-2 combines with J gene TRBJ2-3; a weak D match, TRBD1 (5 bases). This CDR3 contains 17 residues. Germline CDR1 SGHAT, CDR2 FQNNGV. V gave up 1 base and J gave up 0 bases, with 14 bases separating them.

The genes are TRBV2 and TRBJ1-2, with 9 nucleotides matching TRBD1. The CDR3 runs to 17 residues. The V segment lost 5 bases and the J segment 4 bases; nucleotides outside the gene matches: 14. Germline V gene lookup returns CDR1 SNHLY and CDR2 FYNNEI. This CDR3 is CASSFGGRTGDIYGYTF. The CDR3 DNA reads as TGTGCCAGCAGTTTTGGGGGGCGGACAGGGGACATCTATGGCTACACCTTC.

This clone came up once. The chain joins TRBV2 to TRBJ2-7, with TRBD2 identical over 7 bases. The CDR3 covers 16 residues. The germline V gene has CDR1 SNHLY and CDR2 FYNNEI. The V and J ends lost 2 bases and 3 bases, in that order; junction bases with no gene match: 10. The CDR3 loop is CASSERTPRDYYEQYV. Here the CDR3 DNA reads TGTGCCAGCAGTGAAAGGACCCCTCGGGACTACTACGAGCAGTACGTC.

The chain has TRBV21-1 and TRBJ2-7; the table names TRBD2, a call not compared with the DNA. TRBV21-1 is tagged as a pseudogene. The CDR3 spans 15 residues. In nucleotides, the CDR3 is TGTGCCAGCAGCAAGGAGCGGGAGGGCGCCTACGAGCAGTACGTC. Encoded protein: CASSKEREGAYEQYV.

V is TRBV18 and J is TRBJ1-5, with D unresolved. From germline, CDR1 is KGHSH and CDR2 LQKENI. Between the trimmed V and J ends, which lost 4 bases and 0 bases, there was a span of 7 bases. The CDR3 has 14 residues. CDR3 in DNA: TGTGCCAGCTCACAAACGGGTAGCAATCAGCCCCAGCATTTT. Its translation is CASSQTGSNQPQHF.

The chain recombines TRBV19 with TRBJ1-1; perhaps TRBD1 as D (6 bases). The CDR3 is 15 amino acids. V was trimmed by 5 bases and J by 0 bases, leaving 13 bases between them. Germline V CDR1 and CDR2: LNHDA, SQIVND (reference sequence). The CDR3 DNA follows: TGTGCCAGTAGTGGCAGGGGAATCATGAACACTGAAGCTTTCTTT. It translates to CASSGRGIMNTEAFF.

V usage is TRBV2 and J usage is TRBJ1-5; 8 bases fit TRBD1. The CDR3 extends over 13 amino acids. Trimming cost V 6 bases and J 6 bases; bases outside gene matches: 4. The germline V gene encodes CDR1 SNHLY and CDR2 FYNNEI. The CDR3, as DNA: TGTGCCAGCAGCCAGGGGGCCGGTCAGCCCCAGCATTTT. It specifies CASSQGAGQPQHF.

In this sample, this clone turned up once. The V call is TRBV24-1, the J call TRBJ1-2; no clear D gene. The germline CDR1 and CDR2 sequences are KGHDR and SFDVKD. V lost 4 bases, J lost 5 bases, and 13 bases lay in between. This CDR3 has 14 residues. The chain's CDR3 is CATSEASQRYGYTF. The CDR3 nucleotides read TGTGCCACCAGTGAGGCCTCCCAGAGGTATGGCTACACCTTC.

The chain is built from TRBV9 and TRBJ2-1; a weak D match, TRBD2 (6 bases). Germline V lookup: CDR1 SGDLS, CDR2 YYNGEE. V lost 0 bases to trimming and J lost 12 bases, with 19 bases between them. The CDR3 consists of 15 residues. The CDR3 is CASSVGSGPLEGQFF. The CDR3, as DNA: TGTGCCAGCAGCGTAGGGAGCGGGCCCCTTGAGGGGCAGTTCTTC.

The rearrangement uses TRBV24-1 and TRBJ2-1, with TRBD1 matching 7 bases. V shed 4 bases, J shed 7 bases, and the junction held 12 bases outside the gene matches. The CDR3 runs 16 residues. In germline, CDR1 is KGHDR, CDR2 SFDVKD. This chain's CDR3 is CATSDPYTGARNEQFF. The CDR3 region has the DNA TGTGCCACCAGTGACCCCTATACAGGGGCGAGGAATGAGCAGTTCTTC.

The J gene is TRBJ1-1, the V gene TRBV18, with a weak D call TRBD1 (5 bases). CDR1 KGHSH and CDR2 LQKENI come from the germline V gene. Between the trimmed V and J ends, which lost 1 base and 7 bases, there was a span of 10 bases. This CDR3 region has 13 residues. The CDR3 DNA is TGTGCCAGCTCACCACAGGGGTTTGGTGAAGCTTTCTTT. Amino acid sequence: CASSPQGFGEAFF. Combining the CDR3 with reference TRBV18 and TRBJ1-1 gives the whole variable domain NAGVMQNPRHLVRRRGQEARLRCSPMKGHSHVYWYRQLPEEGLKFMVYLQKENIIDESGMPKERFSAEFPKEGPSILRIQQVVRGDSAAYFCASSPQGFGEAFFGQGTRLTVV.

This rearrangement joins TRBV24-1 to TRBJ2-1, with 9 bases that match TRBD1. This CDR3 contains 13 residues. Trimming removed 9 bases from V and 6 bases from J; junction bases left unmatched: 5. Germline lookup yields CDR1 KGHDR and CDR2 SFDVKD. The CDR3 DNA reads as TGTGCCACCTCGGACAGGGGTTCCAATGAGCAGTTCTTC. Amino acids: CATSDRGSNEQFF.

This clone was found a few times. The rearrangement joins TRBV9 to TRBJ1-1, with 7 bases matching TRBD1. CDR1 SGDLS and CDR2 YYNGEE come from the germline V gene. V was clipped by 3 bases and J by 4 bases; unmatched bases: 6. This CDR3 contains 14 residues. Here the CDR3 DNA reads TGTGCCAGCAGCGCCCAGGGACAGATCACTGAAGCTTTCTTT. It codes for CASSAQGQITEAFF.

The chain recombines TRBV1 with TRBJ2-2; the table's D call of TRBD2 was not tested on the DNA. TRBV1 is a pseudogene locus. The CDR3 has 15 amino acids. DNA for the CDR3: TGCACCAGCAGCCGTAGCGGGAGGGAAACCGGGGAGCTGTTTTTT. This sequence encodes CTSSRSGRETGELFF.

This chain links TRBV19 with TRBJ2-2; TRBD2 agrees at 9 bases. Germline assignment: CDR1 LNHDA and CDR2 SQIVND (reference sequence). The junction had 3 bases not matched to a gene; V was cut back by 1 base and J by 3 bases. This CDR3 is 16 amino acids long. The CDR3 reads CASSIGSGRHTGELFF. CDR3 sequence (DNA): TGTGCCAGTAGTATAGGAAGCGGGAGGCACACCGGGGAGCTGTTTTTT.